This TCR beta chain was identified during a study of T cells after yellow fever vaccination. Study conclusions and caveats: Sorted repertoires could include abundant contaminating clonotypes from bulk cells.

Turning to this clonotype: Its antigen is unknown.

TCRdb reprocessed the 5' RACE reads with MiXCR, giving one entry per CDR3 protein. The sample includes roughly 250,000 distinct CDR3 sequences, 10% to 15% of them seen just once. V was trimmed by 6 bases and J by 13 bases, leaving 24 bases between them. There are 14 residues in the CDR3. Sequencing was performed on CD4+ T cells sorted from PBMCs, taken 45 days after the yellow fever booster vaccination. The chain is built from TRBV12-3 or TRBV12-4 and TRBJ1-2; D perhaps matches TRBD1 (5 bases). This clonotype originated in a man aged 30 to 39 who received the YFV17D yellow fever vaccine. This CDR3 is CASRRTGGVAGSTF. CDR3 nucleotide sequence: TGTGCCAGCAGGAGAACAGGAGGGGTTGCTGGGTCCACCTTC.